Each of the 5 T cell receptor beta chains below was sequenced from the same sample in a study of CD8 T cells in Susac syndrome. After extraction with the RNeasy kit, roughly 0.45 to 1 ug of the RNA was reverse transcribed using random hexamers. MiXCR, run by TCRdb on the immunoSEQ multiplex PCR reads, gives a single entry per CDR3 protein. The sample holds 200,000 or so distinct CDR3 sequences, roughly 96% seen once. The specimen was CD4+ T cells from PBMCs. The receptors shown here come from a human donor with multiple sclerosis.

The chain couples TRBV12-3 or TRBV12-4 to TRBJ2-3; no reliable D call. V shed 1 base and J shed 5 bases, with 7 bases lying between them. CDR3 length equals 13 residues. The CDR3 DNA sequence: TGTGCCAGCAGTTTAGTGGTCCAAGATACGCAGTATTTT. Encoded protein: CASSLVVQDTQYF.

V gene TRBV9 combines with J gene TRBJ2-1, with 9 positions matching TRBD2. Germline CDR1 is SGDLS and CDR2 is YYNGEE. Trimming at V came to 4 bases and at J to 1 base, leaving 3 bases not matched to a gene. The CDR3 length is 15 residues. CDR3 protein: CASSSAGGSYNEQFF. The DNA of the CDR3 is TGTGCCAGCAGCTCAGCGGGAGGTTCCTACAATGAGCAGTTCTTC. Together with reference TRBV9 and TRBJ2-1, the CDR3 gives the full variable domain: DSGVTQTPKHLITATGQRVTLRCSPRSGDLSVYWYQQSLDQGLQFLIQYYNGEERAKGNILERFSAQQFPDLHSELNLSSLELGDSALYFCASSSAGGSYNEQFFGPGTRLTVL.

The CDR3 DNA is TGCAGTGCTACGGCGCCTAACTATGGCTACACCTTC. Translation gives CSATAPNYGYTF. V is TRBV20-1 and J is TRBJ1-2; D unresolved. From germline, CDR1 is DFQATT and CDR2 SNEGSKA (reference sequence). V was trimmed by 4 bases and J by 0 bases, leaving 6 bases between them. The CDR3 has 12 amino acids.

This clonotype has a single count. The chain has TRBV18 and TRBJ1-1, with 10 nucleotides matching TRBD1. Looked up from germline, CDR1 is KGHSH and CDR2 is LQKENI. This CDR3 spans 15 amino acids. The V segment lost 4 bases and the J segment 6 bases; nucleotides outside the gene matches: 8. In DNA form, the CDR3 reads TGTGCCAGCTCACGGGACAGGGGCCGATGGGCTGAAGCTTTCTTT. Its translation is CASSRDRGRWAEAFF.

The chain uses TRBV19 and TRBJ2-2; D gene unclear. CDR1 and CDR2 (germline): LNHDA, SQIVND (reference sequence). This CDR3 has 13 residues. V lost 8 bases and J lost 4, with 11 bases in between. The CDR3 DNA reads TGTGCCAGTTATGGTCACCCCACCGGGGAGCTGTTTTTT. Residues: CASYGHPTGELFF. Drawing the rest from reference TRBV19 and TRBJ2-2, the complete variable domain is DGGITQSPKYLFRKEGQNVTLSCEQNLNHDAMYWYRQDPGQGLRLIYYSQIVNDFQKGDIAEGYSVSREKKESFPLTVTSAQKNPTAFYLCASYGHPTGELFFGEGSRLTVL.